These 30 T cell receptor beta chains came from one sample sequenced in a study of T cell responses to AZD1222 COVID-19 vaccine. TCRdb keeps only in-frame clones here, not all; method: immunoSEQ multiplex PCR. The sample has about 150,000 clones, approximately 90% seen once. Sequencing was performed on peripheral blood, taken 28 days after the second AZD1222 dose. These receptor sequences come from an adult who received the AZD1222 COVID-19 vaccine.

The chain is built from TRBV7-9 and TRBJ1-2; a possible D gene is TRBD1 (6 bases). Germline V gene lookup returns CDR1 SEHNR and CDR2 FQNEAQ (reference sequence). Deletions cut 5 bases from V and 2 bases from J, with 18 bases between. This CDR3 region has 16 residues. CDR3 DNA: TGTGCCAGCAGCATAGTACCGGGACACTTAAACTATGGCTACACCTTC. Its translation is CASSIVPGHLNYGYTF.

The V call is TRBV18, the J call TRBJ2-1; D not certain. Trimming left V 3 bases short and J 5 bases short, with 8 bases between. CDR1 is KGHSH, CDR2 LQKENI, per germline. This CDR3 is built from 13 residues. This chain's CDR3 is CASSPGPNNEQFF. CDR3 bases: TGTGCCAGCTCACCGGGCCCTAACAATGAGCAGTTCTTC.

V usage is TRBV5-6 and J usage is TRBJ1-2; D not resolved. Germline V gene lookup returns CDR1 SGHDT and CDR2 YYEEEE. The CDR3 is made up of 13 amino acids. V lost 0 bases to trimming and J lost 4 bases, with 7 bases between them. CDR3 protein: CASSLAGLYGYTF. The CDR3 nucleotides are TGTGCCAGCAGCTTGGCGGGCCTCTATGGCTACACCTTC.

The genes are TRBV7-3 and TRBJ2-6, with D possibly TRBD2 on 5 matching bases. Trimming stripped 1 base from V and 0 bases from J, with 16 bases between. Germline lookup yields CDR1 SGHTA and CDR2 FQGTGA. The CDR3 is 19 residues long. In DNA, the CDR3 is TGTGCCAGCAGCTTAATTGTTGGACTGAGTAACTCTGGGGCCAACGTCCTGACTTTC. Translation gives CASSLIVGLSNSGANVLTF.

This clone has only one observation. This rearrangement joins TRBV4-3 to TRBJ1-2, with no clear D. Germline CDR1 reads LGHNA; CDR2 reads YSLEER. This CDR3 spans 13 amino acids. V lost 3 bases, J lost 4 bases, and 9 bases lay in between. The CDR3 DNA follows: TGCGCCAGCAGCCAGGAGGACCGCTATGGCTACACCTTC. It translates to CASSQEDRYGYTF.

The rearrangement joins TRBV6-5 to TRBJ2-2; possibly TRBD1 for D (6 bases). CDR1 is MNHEY, CDR2 SVGAGI, per germline. Trimming took off 6 bases at V and 6 bases at J, with 14 bases between the two ends. The CDR3 runs 14 residues. The CDR3 is CASRPYRDPGELFF. Written as DNA, the CDR3 is TGTGCCAGCAGGCCCTACAGGGATCCCGGGGAGCTGTTTTTT.

The chain combines TRBV7-9 with TRBJ2-2; TRBD2 agrees at 8 bases. Germline lookup yields CDR1 SEHNR and CDR2 FQNEAQ (reference sequence). The V gene end was trimmed by 5 bases and the J gene end by 4 bases; junction bases not matched to a gene: 9. The CDR3 contains 16 residues. CDR3: CASSGPGGYFTGELFF. In DNA, the CDR3 is TGTGCCAGCAGCGGGCCGGGAGGGTATTTCACCGGGGAGCTGTTTTTT.

The CDR3: CASSLPIRGCYEQYF. CDR3 in DNA: TGTGCCAGCAGCCTCCCAATCAGGGGATGTTACGAGCAGTACTTC. The rearrangement links TRBV3-1 (or the pseudogene TRBV3-2) to TRBJ2-7, with TRBD1 as a possible D gene (6 bases). Germline loops: CDR1 LGHDT, CDR2 YNNKEL (reference sequence). Trimming took off 4 bases at V and 4 bases at J, with 17 bases between the two ends. The CDR3 sequence is 15 residues long.

The CDR3 bases are TGTGCCAGCACCTCCGGACCTAGTAACGGTGAGCAGTTCTTC. Encoded protein: CASTSGPSNGEQFF. The chain has TRBV27 and TRBJ2-1; D remains unclear. This CDR3 is 14 amino acids long. Germline V gene data show CDR1 as MNHEY and CDR2 as SMNVEV (reference sequence). V gave up 7 bases and J gave up 9 bases, with 19 bases separating them.

V is TRBV25-1 and J is TRBJ2-3, with 8 positions matching TRBD1. In germline, CDR1 is MGHDK, CDR2 SYGVNS. The CDR3 consists of 15 residues. Trimming took 3 bases from V and 2 from J; bases not matched to a gene: 4. The CDR3 coding sequence is TGTGCCAGCAGTGACGGACAGGGACCCACAGATACGCAGTATTTT. This gives the protein CASSDGQGPTDTQYF.

This sequence joins TRBV4-3 and TRBJ2-7; D not resolved. With 0 bases removed from V and 6 bases from J, the gap between germline ends came to 18 bases. This CDR3 has 16 residues. Germline CDR1 is LGHNA and CDR2 is YSLEER. The CDR3 coding sequence is TGCGCCAGCAGCCAAGATCGGTGGGGTAGTTTCAGCGAGCAGTACTTC. Amino acids: CASSQDRWGSFSEQYF.

In its sample, this clone was seen once. V usage is TRBV11-3 and J usage is TRBJ2-3; weak D call: TRBD2 (5 bases). Per the germline V gene, CDR1 is SGHNT and CDR2 is YENEEA. CDR3 size: 14 residues. Trimming removed 2 bases from V and 2 bases from J, with 8 bases in between. The CDR3 loop reads CASSLYGDTDTQYF. CDR3 nucleotide sequence: TGTGCCAGCAGCTTATACGGGGACACAGATACGCAGTATTTT.

The V and J genes are TRBV18 and TRBJ1-1; D is possibly TRBD1 (6 bases). CDR3 length equals 13 residues. Germline-derived CDR1 and CDR2 are KGHSH and LQKENI. With 2 bases removed from V and 5 bases from J, the gap between germline ends came to 9 bases. CDR3 region: CASSPGQGTEAFF. In DNA form, the CDR3 reads TGTGCCAGCTCACCAGGGCAGGGGACTGAAGCTTTCTTT.

The V gene is TRBV20-1, the J gene TRBJ2-1; D uncertain. Trimming removed 3 bases from V and 7 bases from J, with 25 bases in between. Germline CDR1 reads DFQATT; CDR2 reads SNEGSKA (reference sequence). The CDR3 spans 17 residues. CDR3 sequence: CSASSPPRLVTMNEQFF. DNA of the CDR3: TGCAGTGCTAGTAGCCCCCCACGACTGGTAACGATGAATGAGCAGTTCTTC.

The rearrangement links TRBV7-9 to TRBJ2-5; TRBD2 agrees at 8 bases. J gave up 4 bases and V 2 bases, and 9 bases lay outside the gene matches. CDR1 is SEHNR, CDR2 FQNEAQ, per germline (reference sequence). CDR3 length equals 16 residues. The CDR3 sequence is CASSLSPRGGPETQYF. The CDR3 DNA is TGTGCCAGCAGCTTATCCCCCCGCGGGGGGCCAGAGACCCAGTACTTC.

The chain carries TRBV7-9 and TRBJ1-2; D uncertain. V was shortened by 3 bases and J by 1 base, with 9 bases between the two germline ends. The CDR3 sequence is 14 residues long. The germline V gene encodes CDR1 SEHNR and CDR2 FQNEAQ (reference sequence). CDR3 amino acids: CASSLREGNYGYTF. In nucleotides, the CDR3 is TGTGCCAGCAGCTTGCGCGAGGGTAACTATGGCTACACCTTC.

This rearrangement joins TRBV7-9 to TRBJ2-7, with D perhaps being TRBD1 or TRBD2 (5 bases each). The CDR3 runs 15 residues. Germline V gives CDR1 SEHNR, CDR2 FQNEAQ (reference sequence). Trimming cost V 1 base and J 0 bases, with 10 bases left between them. The CDR3 nucleotides read TGTGCCAGCAGCTTAGATCATGGGACCTCCTACGAGCAGTACTTC. Translated, it gives CASSLDHGTSYEQYF.

This clone was recorded once. The chain has TRBV15 and TRBJ2-7; TRBD2 might be the D (6 bases). The CDR3 covers 14 residues. Germline CDR1 reads LNHNV; CDR2 reads YYDKDF (reference sequence). V was clipped by 3 bases and J by 3 bases, with 12 bases between them. The CDR3, as DNA: TGTGCCACCAGCAGCGGAGGGCCCCACTACGAGCAGTACTTC. The encoded protein is CATSSGGPHYEQYF.

The genes are TRBV6-2 or TRBV6-3 and TRBJ2-7; 9 bases agree with TRBD1. V shed 4 bases, J shed 3 bases, and the junction held 1 base outside the gene matches. Germline V gene lookup returns CDR1 MNHEY and CDR2 SVGEGT. The CDR3 sequence is 13 residues long. The CDR3 is CASSSGQGYEQYF. In nucleotides, the CDR3 is TGTGCCAGCAGTTCGGGACAGGGCTACGAGCAGTACTTC.

This clone has a single count. The chain employs TRBV4-3 and TRBJ2-3, with no clear D. This CDR3 contains 14 residues. Germline-derived CDR1 and CDR2 are LGHNA and YSLEER. The germline V and J ends were trimmed by 0 bases and 1 base, with 5 bases remaining between them. The CDR3 here is CASSQDARTDTQYF. The DNA of the CDR3 is TGCGCCAGCAGCCAAGATGCCCGCACAGATACGCAGTATTTT.

J is TRBJ1-3 and V is TRBV19; 7 bases agree with TRBD1. This CDR3 comprises 16 residues. V shed 6 bases, J shed 1 base, and the junction held 9 bases outside the gene matches. CDR1 is LNHDA and CDR2 is SQIVND in the germline V gene (reference sequence). CDR3 in DNA: TGTGCCAGTAGCCCGGGACAGTTTTTTTCTGGAAACACCATATATTTT. Translation gives CASSPGQFFSGNTIYF. Filled out from reference TRBV19 and TRBJ1-3, the complete variable domain reads DGGITQSPKYLFRKEGQNVTLSCEQNLNHDAMYWYRQDPGQGLRLIYYSQIVNDFQKGDIAEGYSVSREKKESFPLTVTSAQKNPTAFYLCASSPGQFFSGNTIYFGEGSWLTVV.

This chain's CDR3 is CASSSATSANEQFF. Written as DNA, the CDR3 is TGTGCCAGCAGCTCGGCCACTAGCGCCAATGAGCAGTTCTTC. V gene TRBV7-2 combines with J gene TRBJ2-1; 7 bases are shared with TRBD2. The germline V gene encodes CDR1 SGHTA and CDR2 FQGNSA. Trimming cost V 4 bases and J 6 bases; bases outside gene matches: 6. This CDR3 is built from 14 residues.

This rearrangement joins TRBV21-1 to TRBJ1-4; the table calls TRBD1, which could not be checked here. TRBV21-1 is recorded as a pseudogene. The CDR3 length is 11 residues. The CDR3 region is CHRTGIEKLFF. The CDR3 region has the DNA TGTCATCGGACAGGGATTGAAAAACTGTTTTTT.

This clone has a single count. Since no conserved phenylalanine or tryptophan closes the CDR3, a read error is the likely cause. No DNA is shown, since the ends of the CDR3 on it are uncertain; the CDR3 is the one TCRdb lists. V and J are TRBV2 and TRBJ2-2; TRBD1, as called in the table, went unchecked against the DNA. The CDR3 has 13 residues if both end residues are counted. CDR1 and CDR2 (germline): SNHLY, FYNNEI. CDR3 sequence reads: CASSDTSGQGPLL.

The chain links TRBV18 to TRBJ1-4, with TRBD1 as a possible D gene (5 bases). The CDR3 has 16 amino acids. Germline V gene lookup returns CDR1 KGHSH and CDR2 LQKENI. Trimming left V 2 bases short and J 7 bases short, with 17 bases between. The CDR3 region is CASSPDGQGPGEKLFF. CDR3 sequence (DNA): TGTGCCAGCTCACCAGACGGGCAGGGACCTGGTGAAAAACTGTTTTTT.

This clone was detected once. This chain connects TRBV5-1 to TRBJ1-2; perhaps TRBD1 as D (6 bases). CDR1 and CDR2 (germline): SGHRS, YFSETQ. The CDR3 extends over 15 amino acids. V gave up 5 bases and J gave up 5 bases, with 19 bases separating them. In nucleotides, the CDR3 is TGCGCCAGCAGACAAGATAACAGGGTAGCATATGGCTACACCTTC. Encoded protein: CASRQDNRVAYGYTF.

The chain joins TRBV6-5 to TRBJ1-6; D is unresolved. CDR3 size: 15 residues. Trimming removed 1 base at V and 11 bases at J, with 15 bases between. CDR1 is MNHEY, CDR2 SVGAGI, per germline. The DNA of the CDR3 is TGTGCCAGCAGTTACTGGGCTGGACTTAGAACACCCCTCCACTTT. Translation: CASSYWAGLRTPLHF.

J is TRBJ2-7 and V is TRBV7-8; D is perhaps TRBD2 (6 bases). CDR1 SGHVS and CDR2 FQNEAQ come from the germline V gene. The CDR3 contains 11 residues. V lost 5 bases to trimming and J lost 5 bases, with 7 bases between them. This CDR3 is CASSRGNEQYF. The CDR3 bases are TGTGCCAGCAGCCGGGGGAACGAGCAGTACTTC.

The CDR3 nucleotides read TGTGCCAGCAGCTTCGACAGGGGAGGGTACTATGGCTACACCTTC. It codes for CASSFDRGGYYGYTF. This chain joins TRBV7-8 and TRBJ1-2, with TRBD1 identical over 8 bases. Germline V gene sequence: CDR1 SGHVS, CDR2 FQNEAQ. The CDR3 sequence is 15 residues long. The V gene end was trimmed by 3 bases and the J gene end by 3 bases; junction bases not matched to a gene: 6.

The genes are TRBV14 and TRBJ1-3; D ambiguous. Looked up from germline, CDR1 is SGHDN and CDR2 is FVKESK. There are 12 residues in the CDR3. Trimming stripped 3 bases from V and 6 bases from J, with 6 bases between. The CDR3 DNA sequence: TGTGCCAGCAGCCACCGATCAAACACCATATATTTT. Translated, it gives CASSHRSNTIYF.